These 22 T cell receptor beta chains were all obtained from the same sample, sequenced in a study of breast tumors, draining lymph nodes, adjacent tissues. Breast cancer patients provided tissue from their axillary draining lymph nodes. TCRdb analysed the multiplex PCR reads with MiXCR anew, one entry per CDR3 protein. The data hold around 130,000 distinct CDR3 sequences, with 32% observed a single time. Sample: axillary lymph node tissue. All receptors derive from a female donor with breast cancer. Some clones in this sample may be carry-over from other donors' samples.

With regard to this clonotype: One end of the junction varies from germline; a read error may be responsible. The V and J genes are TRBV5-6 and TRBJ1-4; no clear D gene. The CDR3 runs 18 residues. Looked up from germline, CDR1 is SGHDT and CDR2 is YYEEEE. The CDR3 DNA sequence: TGTGCCAGCGGCTTTGGACGGGCCCCGTTTCGTGGTAATGAAAAACTGTTTTTT. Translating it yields CASGFGRAPFRGNEKLFF.

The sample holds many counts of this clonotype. The DNA for the CDR3 is TGCGCCAGCAGCCTAAGCGGGGGGGGAAACAGGGCGCAGTATTTT. Its translation is CASSLSGGGNRAQYF. V gene TRBV5-1 combines with J gene TRBJ2-3, with 10 nucleotides matching TRBD2. CDR3 length equals 15 residues. The trim removed 4 bases at V and 10 bases at J, leaving 12 bases unmatched. Germline CDR1 is SGHRS and CDR2 is YFSETQ.

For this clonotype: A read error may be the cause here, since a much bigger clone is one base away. The CDR3 region is CAGSVGLVSYEQSF. The DNA for the CDR3 is TGTGCCGGCAGCGTAGGGCTAGTCTCCTACGAGCAGTCCTTC. This rearrangement joins TRBV9 to TRBJ2-7; D call uncertain. Germline CDR1 reads SGDLS; CDR2 reads YYNGEE. CDR3 size: 14 residues.

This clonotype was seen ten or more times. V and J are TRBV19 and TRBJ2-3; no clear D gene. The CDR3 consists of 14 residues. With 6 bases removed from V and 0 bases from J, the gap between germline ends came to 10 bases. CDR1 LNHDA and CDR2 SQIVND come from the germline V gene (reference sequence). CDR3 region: CASSLIPSTDTQYF. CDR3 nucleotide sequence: TGTGCCAGTAGCCTCATCCCAAGCACAGATACGCAGTATTTT.

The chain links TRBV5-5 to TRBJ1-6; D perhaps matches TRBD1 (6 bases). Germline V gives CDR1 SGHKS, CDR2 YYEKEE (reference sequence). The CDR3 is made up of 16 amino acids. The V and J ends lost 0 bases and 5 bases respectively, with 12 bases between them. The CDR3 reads CASSLGGGANNSPLHF. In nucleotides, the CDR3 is TGTGCCAGCAGCTTGGGAGGGGGGGCAAATAATTCACCCCTCCACTTT.

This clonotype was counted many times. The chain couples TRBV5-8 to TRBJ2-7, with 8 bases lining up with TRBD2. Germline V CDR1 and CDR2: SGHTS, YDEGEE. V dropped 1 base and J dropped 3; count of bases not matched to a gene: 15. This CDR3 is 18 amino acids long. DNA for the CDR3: TGTGCCAGCAGCTTGCGTGGGAAAATCGGGGGGGCCCTCTACGAGCAGTACTTC. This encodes CASSLRGKIGGALYEQYF.

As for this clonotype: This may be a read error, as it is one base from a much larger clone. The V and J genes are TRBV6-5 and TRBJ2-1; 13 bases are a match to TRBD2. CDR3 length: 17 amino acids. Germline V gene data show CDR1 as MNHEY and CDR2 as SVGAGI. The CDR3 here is CAGSHSPGLAGIYEQFF. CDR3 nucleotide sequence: TGTGCCGGCAGTCACTCCCCGGGACTAGCGGGGATCTATGAGCAGTTCTTC.

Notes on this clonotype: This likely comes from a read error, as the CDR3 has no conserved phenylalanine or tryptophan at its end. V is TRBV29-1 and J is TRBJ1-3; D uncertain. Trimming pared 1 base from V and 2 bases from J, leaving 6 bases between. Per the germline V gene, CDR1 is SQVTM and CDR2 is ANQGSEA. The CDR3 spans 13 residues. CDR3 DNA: TGCAGCGTTGAAGGGGGTGCTGGAAACACCATATATTCT. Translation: CSVEGGAGNTIYS.

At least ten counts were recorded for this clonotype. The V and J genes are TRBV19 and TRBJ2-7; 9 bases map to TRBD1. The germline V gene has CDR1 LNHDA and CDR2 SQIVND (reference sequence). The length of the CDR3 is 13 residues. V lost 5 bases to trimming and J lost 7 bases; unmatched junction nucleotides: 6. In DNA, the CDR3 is TGTGCCAGTAGTTCTGGACAGGGGTATGAGCAGTACTTC. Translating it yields CASSSGQGYEQYF.

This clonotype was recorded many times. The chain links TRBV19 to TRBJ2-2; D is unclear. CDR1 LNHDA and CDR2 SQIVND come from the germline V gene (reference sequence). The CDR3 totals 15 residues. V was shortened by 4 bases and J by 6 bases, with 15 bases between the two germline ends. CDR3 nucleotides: TGTGCCAGTAGTAGAAAGGGCGTAAGCGCCGGGGAGCTGTTTTTT. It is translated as CASSRKGVSAGELFF.

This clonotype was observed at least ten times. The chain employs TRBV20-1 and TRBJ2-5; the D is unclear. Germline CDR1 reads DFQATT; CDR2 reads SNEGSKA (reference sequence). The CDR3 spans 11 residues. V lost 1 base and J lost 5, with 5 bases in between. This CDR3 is CSARVLETQYF. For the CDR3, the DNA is TGCAGTGCTAGAGTGCTCGAGACCCAGTACTTC.

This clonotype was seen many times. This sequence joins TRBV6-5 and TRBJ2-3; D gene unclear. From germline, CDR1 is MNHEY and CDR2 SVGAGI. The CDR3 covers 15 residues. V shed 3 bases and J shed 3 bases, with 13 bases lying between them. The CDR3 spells CASSYPGLETDTQYF. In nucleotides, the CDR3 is TGTGCCAGCAGTTATCCGGGTCTAGAGACAGATACGCAGTATTTT.

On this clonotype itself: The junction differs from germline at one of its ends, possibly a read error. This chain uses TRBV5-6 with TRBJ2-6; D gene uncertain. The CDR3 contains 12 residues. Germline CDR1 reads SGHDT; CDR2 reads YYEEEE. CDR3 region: CASSLGRMPTAF. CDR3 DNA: TGTGCCAGCAGCTTGGGACGGATGCCCACGGCTTTC.

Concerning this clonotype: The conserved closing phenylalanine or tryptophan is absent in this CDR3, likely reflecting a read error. Here the CDR3 reads CVSSVRDGTSEQYS. The CDR3 DNA follows: TGCGTCAGCAGCGTCCGGGACGGGACCTCCGAGCAGTACTCC. The chain employs TRBV4-1 and TRBJ2-7; either TRBD1 or TRBD2 may supply D (5 bases each). Germline CDR1 is MGHRA and CDR2 is YSYEKL. CDR3 length: 14 amino acids.

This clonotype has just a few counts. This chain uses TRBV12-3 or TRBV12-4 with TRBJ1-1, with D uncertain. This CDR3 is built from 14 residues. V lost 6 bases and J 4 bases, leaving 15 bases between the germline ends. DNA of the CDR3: TGTGCCAGCAGCCGCGCGAGGGTGCTCACTGAAGCTTTCTTT. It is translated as CASSRARVLTEAFF.

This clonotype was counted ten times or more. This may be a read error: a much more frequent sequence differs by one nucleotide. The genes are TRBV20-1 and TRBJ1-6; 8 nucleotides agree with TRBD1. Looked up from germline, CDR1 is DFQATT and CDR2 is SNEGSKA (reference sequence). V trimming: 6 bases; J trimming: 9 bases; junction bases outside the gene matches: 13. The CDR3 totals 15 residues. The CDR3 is CSADSGQGLTSPLHF. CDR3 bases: TGCAGTGCCGACAGCGGACAGGGCCTTACTTCACCCCTCCACTTT.

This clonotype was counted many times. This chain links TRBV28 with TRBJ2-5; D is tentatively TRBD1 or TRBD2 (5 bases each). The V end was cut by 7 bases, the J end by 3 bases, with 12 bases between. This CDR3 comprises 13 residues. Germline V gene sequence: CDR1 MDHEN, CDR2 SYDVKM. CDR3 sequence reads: CASTLGTKETQYF. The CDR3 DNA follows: TGTGCCAGCACCCTCGGGACCAAAGAGACCCAGTACTTC. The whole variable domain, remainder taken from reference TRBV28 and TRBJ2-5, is DVKVTQSSRYLVKRTGEKVFLECVQDMDHENMFWYRQDPGLGLRLIYFSYDVKMKEKGDIPEGYSVSREKKERFSLILESASTNQTSMYLCASTLGTKETQYFGPGTRLLVL.

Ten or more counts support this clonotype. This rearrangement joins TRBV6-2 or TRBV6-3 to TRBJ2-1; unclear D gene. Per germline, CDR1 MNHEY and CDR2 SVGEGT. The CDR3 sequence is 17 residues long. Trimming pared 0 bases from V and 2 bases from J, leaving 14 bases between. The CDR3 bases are TGTGCCAGCAGTTACTCGATTGGTAGCAGCGCCTACAATGAGCAGTTCTTC. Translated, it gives CASSYSIGSSAYNEQFF.

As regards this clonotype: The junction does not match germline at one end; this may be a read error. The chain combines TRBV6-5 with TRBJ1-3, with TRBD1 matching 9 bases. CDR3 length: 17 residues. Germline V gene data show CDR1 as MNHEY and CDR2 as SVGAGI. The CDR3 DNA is TGTGCCAGCAGTCCCCGACAGGGGGTAGACTCTGGAAACACCATATGTTTT. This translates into CASSPRQGVDSGNTICF.

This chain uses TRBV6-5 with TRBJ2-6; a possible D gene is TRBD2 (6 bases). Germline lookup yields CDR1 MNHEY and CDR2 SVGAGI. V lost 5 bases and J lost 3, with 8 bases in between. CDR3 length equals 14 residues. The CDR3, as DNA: TGTGCCAGCAGTCGCGGGAATGGGGCCAACGTCCTGACTTTC. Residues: CASSRGNGANVLTF.

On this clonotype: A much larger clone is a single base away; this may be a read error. CDR3 region: CASNHRGANEKLFF. In DNA form, the CDR3 reads TGTGCCAGCAACCACAGGGGTGCTAATGAAAAACTGTTTTTT. The chain joins TRBV6-1 to TRBJ1-4, with TRBD1 matching over 7 bases. CDR3 size: 14 residues. The trim removed 7 bases at V and 3 bases at J, leaving 5 bases unmatched. Germline V lookup: CDR1 MNHNS, CDR2 SASEGT.

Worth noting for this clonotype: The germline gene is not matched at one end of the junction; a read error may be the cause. This CDR3 is CASSKDSNEQLF. The CDR3 bases are TGTGCCAGCAGTAAGGACAGTAATGAGCAGCTCTTC. This rearrangement joins TRBV12-3 or TRBV12-4 to TRBJ2-1; the D gene is possibly TRBD1 (6 bases). CDR3 size: 12 residues.